This T cell receptor (beta chain) was sequenced during a study of cytomegalovirus exposure and HLA in healthy donors. Background on the study: Both the 120 validation repertoires and the approximately 640 first-cohort repertoires used the same platform, as reported by a later analysis. Findings of the study overall: The finding came from a later analysis; first-cohort TCR clusters tended to co-occur in the 130 or so validation repertoires.

Sequencing was performed with immunoSEQ multiplex PCR; in TCRdb, only in-frame clones are kept and a portion is missing. The repertoire holds roughly 310,000 clones, around 90% seen once, with around 0.91% in the top ten. The CDR3 extends over 17 amino acids. Germline V gene sequence: CDR1 SGDLS, CDR2 YYNGEE. Germline trimming cut 1 base from V and 8 bases from J; bases unmatched to any gene: 6. With respect to this clone: Its antigen is undetermined.

The V gene is TRBV9, the J gene TRBJ2-1; 16 bases match TRBD2. The sample taken for sequencing was PBMCs. The clonotype originates from a man younger than 40 in good health and CMV-seronegative. CDR3 loop: CASSVSGTSGGVDEQFF. CDR3 coding DNA: TGTGCCAGCAGCGTAAGTGGGACTAGCGGGGGGGTAGATGAGCAGTTCTTC.